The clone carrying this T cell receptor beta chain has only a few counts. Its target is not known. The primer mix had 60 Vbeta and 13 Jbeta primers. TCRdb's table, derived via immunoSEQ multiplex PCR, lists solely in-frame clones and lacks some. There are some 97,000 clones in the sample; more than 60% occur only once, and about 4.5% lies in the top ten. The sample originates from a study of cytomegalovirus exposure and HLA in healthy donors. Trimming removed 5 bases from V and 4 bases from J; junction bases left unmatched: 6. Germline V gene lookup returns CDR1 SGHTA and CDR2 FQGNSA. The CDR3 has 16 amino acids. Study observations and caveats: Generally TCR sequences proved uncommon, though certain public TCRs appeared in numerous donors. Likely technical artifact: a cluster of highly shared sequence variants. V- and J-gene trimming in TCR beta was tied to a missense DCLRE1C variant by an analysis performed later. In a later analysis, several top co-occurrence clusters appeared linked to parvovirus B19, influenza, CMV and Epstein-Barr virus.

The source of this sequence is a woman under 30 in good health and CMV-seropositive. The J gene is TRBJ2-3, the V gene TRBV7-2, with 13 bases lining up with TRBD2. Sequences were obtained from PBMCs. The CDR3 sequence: CASSRLAGGSADTQYF. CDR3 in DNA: TGTGCCAGCAGCAGACTAGCGGGAGGTTCCGCAGATACGCAGTATTTT.